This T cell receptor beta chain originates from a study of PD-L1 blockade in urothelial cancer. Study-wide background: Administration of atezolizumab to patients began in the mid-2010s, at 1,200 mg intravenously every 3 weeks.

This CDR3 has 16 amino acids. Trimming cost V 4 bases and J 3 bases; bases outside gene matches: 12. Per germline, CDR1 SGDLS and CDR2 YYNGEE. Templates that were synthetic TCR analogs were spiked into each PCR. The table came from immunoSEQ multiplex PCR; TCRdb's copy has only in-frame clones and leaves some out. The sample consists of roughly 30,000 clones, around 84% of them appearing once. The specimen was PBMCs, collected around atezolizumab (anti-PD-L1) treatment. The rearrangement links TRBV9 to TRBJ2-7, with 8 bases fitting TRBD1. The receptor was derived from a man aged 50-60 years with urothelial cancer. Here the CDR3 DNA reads TGTGCCAGCAGCCCTTACGAGACAGGGGAGCTCTACGAGCAGTACTTC. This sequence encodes CASSPYETGELYEQYF.